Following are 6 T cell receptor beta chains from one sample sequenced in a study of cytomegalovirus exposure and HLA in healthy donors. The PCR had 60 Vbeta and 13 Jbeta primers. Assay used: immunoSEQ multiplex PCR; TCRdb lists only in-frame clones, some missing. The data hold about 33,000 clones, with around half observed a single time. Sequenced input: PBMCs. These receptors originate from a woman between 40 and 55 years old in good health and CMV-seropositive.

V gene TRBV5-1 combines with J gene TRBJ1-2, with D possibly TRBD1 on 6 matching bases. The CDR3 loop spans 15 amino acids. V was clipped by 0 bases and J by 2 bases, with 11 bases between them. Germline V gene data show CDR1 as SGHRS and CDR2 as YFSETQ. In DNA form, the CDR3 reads TGCGCCAGCAGCTTGGAATCTGGACAGAACTATGGCTACACCTTC. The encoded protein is CASSLESGQNYGYTF.

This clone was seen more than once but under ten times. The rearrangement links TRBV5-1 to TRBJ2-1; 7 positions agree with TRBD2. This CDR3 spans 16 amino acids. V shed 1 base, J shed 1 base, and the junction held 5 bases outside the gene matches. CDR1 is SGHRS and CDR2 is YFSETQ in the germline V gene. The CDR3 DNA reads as TGCGCCAGCAGCTTGTCCAGCGGGGAATCCTACAATGAGCAGTTCTTC. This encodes CASSLSSGESYNEQFF. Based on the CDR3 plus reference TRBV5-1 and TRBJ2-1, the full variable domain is KAGVTQTPRYLIKTRGQQVTLSCSPISGHRSVSWYQQTPGQGLQFLFEYFSETQRNKGNFPGRFSGRQFSNSRSEMNVSTLELGDSALYLCASSLSSGESYNEQFFGPGTRLTVL.

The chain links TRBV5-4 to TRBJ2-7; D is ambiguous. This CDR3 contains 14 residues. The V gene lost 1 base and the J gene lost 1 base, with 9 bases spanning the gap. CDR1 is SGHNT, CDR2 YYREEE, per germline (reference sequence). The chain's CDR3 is CASSLNIHSYEQYF. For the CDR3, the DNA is TGTGCCAGCAGCTTGAACATCCATTCCTACGAGCAGTACTTC.

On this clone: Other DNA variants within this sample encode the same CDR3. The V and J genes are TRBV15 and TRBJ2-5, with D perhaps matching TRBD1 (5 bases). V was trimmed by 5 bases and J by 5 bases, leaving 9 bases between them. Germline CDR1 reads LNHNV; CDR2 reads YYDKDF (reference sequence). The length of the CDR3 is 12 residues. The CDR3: CATSPGWETQYF. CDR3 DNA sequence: TGTGCCACCAGCCCAGGGTGGGAGACCCAGTACTTC.

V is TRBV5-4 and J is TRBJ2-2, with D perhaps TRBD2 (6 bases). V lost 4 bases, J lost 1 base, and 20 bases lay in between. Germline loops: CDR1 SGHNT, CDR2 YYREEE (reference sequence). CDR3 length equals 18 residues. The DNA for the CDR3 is TGTGCCAGCAGCCCGACCCCCCCGGGGGACGGGAACACCGGGGAGCTGTTTTTT. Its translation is CASSPTPPGDGNTGELFF. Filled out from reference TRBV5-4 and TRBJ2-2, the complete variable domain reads ETGVTQSPTHLIKTRGQQVTLRCSSQSGHNTVSWYQQALGQGPQFIFQYYREEENGRGNFPPRFSGLQFPNYSSELNVNALELDDSALYLCASSPTPPGDGNTGELFFGEGSRLTVL.

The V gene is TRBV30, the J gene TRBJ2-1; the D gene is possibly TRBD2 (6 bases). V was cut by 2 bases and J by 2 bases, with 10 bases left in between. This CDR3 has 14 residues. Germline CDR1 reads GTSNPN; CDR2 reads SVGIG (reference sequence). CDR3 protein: CAWSKGGAYNEQFF. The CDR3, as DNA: TGTGCCTGGAGTAAGGGCGGGGCCTACAATGAGCAGTTCTTC.